The rows below give T cell receptor beta chains drawn from one sample of a study of blood T cell repertoires in COVID-19. TCRdb's copy holds only in-frame clones and misses some; the assay was immunoSEQ multiplex PCR. The data contain some 670,000 clones, 90% of them seen just once; the ten biggest clones take up approximately 0.3%. What was sequenced was peripheral blood. These receptors originate from a young woman with acute or convalescent COVID-19. CDR3s include the opening cysteine and the closing phenylalanine or tryptophan. A D gene is named only where the DNA matches it firmly. The size of a clone is reported for some rows only, either as once, few or many, or as a class for expanded clones.

>TRBV4-3|.|TRBJ1-6|.
TGCGCCAGCAGCCCACAAGCCTATAATTCACCCCTCCACTTT
CASSPQAYNSPLHF
>TRBV19|.|TRBJ2-1|.
TGTGCCAGTAGTTTTGAACGGGGGAATGAGCAGTTCTTC
CASSFERGNEQFF
>TRBV4-3|.|TRBJ2-2|TRBD2
TGCGCCAGCAGCCTCGGGGGGGCGGGCACCGGGGAGCTGTTTTTT
CASSLGGAGTGELFF
>TRBV6-5|.|TRBJ1-1|TRBD1
TGTGCCGGCTTATCGGACAGGGTGGATACTGAAGCTTTCTTT
CAGLSDRVDTEAFF
>TRBV5-1|.|TRBJ1-6|.
TGCGCCAGCAGCTCAGGAGGACCGGCAGCCAGCTCACCCCTCCACTTT
CASSSGGPAASSPLHF
>TRBV7-2|.|TRBJ1-2|.
TGTGCCAGCAGCTTAGACCCAGGGTTCTATGGCTACACCTTC
CASSLDPGFYGYTF
>TRBV5-4|once|TRBJ1-1|.
TGTGCCACGAGAGACCGAGGGAACACTGAAGCTTTCTTT
CATRDRGNTEAFF
>TRBV7-2|.|TRBJ2-7|.
TGTGCCAGCAGATCGACGGACTTCTACGAGCAGTACTTC
CASRSTDFYEQYF
>TRBV14|.|TRBJ2-7|.
TGTGCCAGCAGCCACACTCCGACAGTTAACCCGTACTTC
CASSHTPTVNPYF
>TRBV13|.|TRBJ1-4|.
TGTGCCAGCAGCTTGGAACAGTGGAATGAAAAACTGTTTTTT
CASSLEQWNEKLFF
>TRBV6-5|.|TRBJ2-7|.
TGTGCCAGCAGTTACAGGGGAGGAGGATACGAGCAGTACTTC
CASSYRGGGYEQYF
>TRBV19|.|TRBJ2-7|TRBD1
TGTGCCAGTAGTATGGGACAGCGGATCTACGAGCAGTACTTC
CASSMGQRIYEQYF
>TRBV4-1|.|TRBJ1-5|.
TGCGCCAGCAGCCATAAAAAGGGGGAATTGGGGCAGCCCCAGCATTTT
CASSHKKGELGQPQHF
>TRBV10-3|.|TRBJ1-2|TRBD1
TGTGCCTTAGCACAGGGGACAGGGTACTCCTATGGCTACACCTTC
CALAQGTGYSYGYTF
>TRBV3-1/TRBV3-2|.|TRBJ2-1|TRBD2
TGTGCCAGCAGCCAAGAAGGGACTAGCAACACCTACAATGAGCAGTTCTTC
CASSQEGTSNTYNEQFF
>TRBV12-3/TRBV12-4|once|TRBJ2-7|.
TGTGCCAGCAGTTTAATGCGCAACGAGCAGTACTTC
CASSLMRNEQYF
>TRBV10-1|.|TRBJ1-1|TRBD1
TGCGCCAACCAGGGGACAGAACGCTTGAACACTGAAGCTTTCTTT
CANQGTERLNTEAFF
>TRBV29-1|.|TRBJ1-4|TRBD1
TGCAGCGCCGCGACCCGGACAGGGGGACATGAAAAACTGTTTTTT
CSAATRTGGHEKLFF
>TRBV11-2|.|TRBJ1-2|.
TGTGCCAGCAGCTTAGCGTCGGACTATGGCTACACCTTC
CASSLASDYGYTF
>TRBV5-5|.|TRBJ1-6|.
TGTGCCAGCAGCCCGCGACCGGGGGGCACGACACCCCTCCACTTT
CASSPRPGGTTPLHF
>TRBV6-5|.|TRBJ1-2|TRBD1
TGTGCCAGCAGTCCACAGGGGGCGCCGGGTGCGGGCTACACCTTC
CASSPQGAPGAGYTF
>TRBV21-1|.|TRBJ1-2|.
TGTGCCAGCAGCACCGACAACAGGGGGCGATCCCACCCTAACTATGGCTACACCTTC
CASSTDNRGRSHPNYGYTF
>TRBV4-3|once|TRBJ2-3|TRBD1
TGCGCCAGCAGCGGGGACAGGTGGCCAGATACGCAGTATTTT
CASSGDRWPDTQYF
>TRBV18|.|TRBJ1-2|TRBD1
TGTGCCAGCTCACCAGGACAGGACGATGGCTACACCTTC
CASSPGQDDGYTF
>TRBV19|.|TRBJ2-3|.
TGTGCCAGTAGCCTGCAAGGAGGGGCTCCGCGGGGAGATACGCAGTATTTT
CASSLQGGAPRGDTQYF
>TRBV27|once|TRBJ2-3|TRBD2
TGTGCCAGCAGTTTCAGCGGGGGGGCTACAGATACGCAGTATTTT
CASSFSGGATDTQYF
>TRBV2|once|TRBJ2-3|.
TGTGCCAGCAGTGGAGAGCTCACAGATACGCAGTATTTT
CASSGELTDTQYF
>TRBV18|.|TRBJ1-1|TRBD1
TGTGCCAGCTCCCTTCGCCAGGGGGCGAAGGACACTGAAGCTTTCTTT
CASSLRQGAKDTEAFF
>TRBV5-6|.|TRBJ2-1|.
TGTGCCAGCAGCTTAACAGGGTTTCAAGAGCAGTTCTTC
CASSLTGFQEQFF
>TRBV5-6|.|TRBJ2-6|.
TGTGCCAGCAGCTTGTGGCTCACAGGAGTCTCTGGGGCCAACGTCCTGACTTTC
CASSLWLTGVSGANVLTF
>TRBV10-3|.|TRBJ1-1|TRBD1
TGTGCCATCAGACCCTCAGGGGGGAATACTGAAGCTTTCTTT
CAIRPSGGNTEAFF
>TRBV6-1|.|TRBJ1-3|TRBD1
TGTGCCAGCAGTGAGTGGACAGGGAAATTTGGAAACACCATATATTTT
CASSEWTGKFGNTIYF
>TRBV9|.|TRBJ2-2|.
TGTGCCAGCAGTCCCGGGATCTACGACACCGGGGAGCTGTTTTTT
CASSPGIYDTGELFF
>TRBV6-6|once|TRBJ1-6|TRBD1
TGTGCCAGCAGTCCGCTTCCCCTGGGACAGGGGGGTTCACCCCTCCACTTT
CASSPLPLGQGGSPLHF
>TRBV2|.|TRBJ1-6|.
TGTGCCAGCACCCAGAGCGGGGGAAATTCACCCCTCCACTTT
CASTQSGGNSPLHF
>TRBV4-3|.|TRBJ1-2|TRBD1
TGCGCCAGCAGCCAAGGCCCCTTGACAGGGAACTATGGCTACACCTTC
CASSQGPLTGNYGYTF
>TRBV6-2/TRBV6-3|.|TRBJ1-5|TRBD1
TGTGCCAGCAGTTACGACAGGGGCGATCAGCCCCAGCATTTT
CASSYDRGDQPQHF
>TRBV11-2|.|TRBJ2-5|.
TGTGCCAGCAGCTCCTACGGAGGAGGGACCCAGTACTTC
CASSSYGGGTQYF
>TRBV7-2|.|TRBJ1-5|.
TGTGCCAGCAGCTCCCGTACGGGCAATCAGCCCCAGCATTTT
CASSSRTGNQPQHF
>TRBV7-2|.|TRBJ1-5|TRBD1
TGTGCCAGCAGCCCACAGGGGACTCACAATCAGCCCCAGCATTTT
CASSPQGTHNQPQHF
>TRBV4-2|.|TRBJ1-5|.
TGTGCCAGCAGCCAAGAGCAGCAGGGAGGGAATCAGCCCCAGCATTTT
CASSQEQQGGNQPQHF
>TRBV6-6|.|TRBJ1-4|.
TGTGCCAGCAGTTACTCGGGCGAAAAACTGTTTTTT
CASSYSGEKLFF
>TRBV11-2|.|TRBJ2-2|.
TGTGCCAGCAGCTCCAACATCTTCGGGGAGCTGTTTTTT
CASSSNIFGELFF
>TRBV18|.|TRBJ2-1|.
TGTGCCAGCTCCGAGGTGACAGCCTACAATGAGCAGTTCTTC
CASSEVTAYNEQFF
>TRBV4-2|.|TRBJ1-5|TRBD1
TGTGCCAGCAGCCAAGATCCCCCCGGACAGGTTAGCAATCAGCCCCAGCATTTT
CASSQDPPGQVSNQPQHF